The 30 T cell receptor beta chains below all came from one sample that was sequenced in a study of blood T cell repertoires in COVID-19. Clones were read by immunoSEQ multiplex PCR, and TCRdb kept only the in-frame ones, dropping some. The sample carries some 290,000 clones, about nine tenths recorded once. Sequenced material: peripheral blood. These receptors came from a woman aged 25 to 39 with COVID-19, enrolled during active disease.

This chain uses TRBV19 with TRBJ2-7, with 7 bases identical to TRBD1. J was trimmed by 2 bases and V by 4 bases; bases with no gene match: 5. Per germline, CDR1 LNHDA and CDR2 SQIVND (reference sequence). The CDR3 is made up of 14 amino acids. CDR3 DNA: TGTGCCAGTAGTAACAGGGGACCCACCTACGAGCAGTACTTC. Translation gives CASSNRGPTYEQYF.

The CDR3, as DNA: TGCGCCAGCAGCTCGGACGGCGGGACAGGGGGTTACGAGCAGTACTTC. This gives the protein CASSSDGGTGGYEQYF. The chain uses TRBV5-1 and TRBJ2-7, with 11 bases that match TRBD1. V lost 3 bases to trimming and J lost 4 bases; unmatched junction nucleotides: 9. This CDR3 is 16 amino acids long. Germline CDR1 SGHRS, CDR2 YFSETQ.

This rearrangement joins TRBV27 to TRBJ2-2; perhaps TRBD1 as D (6 bases). This CDR3 has 17 residues. The germline V gene encodes CDR1 MNHEY and CDR2 SMNVEV (reference sequence). The V end lost 2 bases, the J end lost 0 bases, and 13 bases lay between the germline ends. CDR3: CASSLPLTGTNTGELFF. CDR3 sequence (DNA): TGTGCCAGCAGTTTACCTCTGACAGGAACGAACACCGGGGAGCTGTTTTTT.

The chain carries TRBV2 and TRBJ2-7; 12 bases are a match to TRBD1. V was clipped by 6 bases and J by 3 bases; unmatched bases: 6. The CDR3 length is 15 residues. Germline CDR1 reads SNHLY; CDR2 reads FYNNEI. In DNA, the CDR3 is TGTGCCAGCAGCGGTGGGACAGGGGGCTTCTACGAGCAGTACTTC. Protein: CASSGGTGGFYEQYF.

This clone has just one count. CDR3 coding DNA: TGTGCCAGCAGTCTATTCAGGGATTCCTACGAGCAGTACTTC. It yields the protein CASSLFRDSYEQYF. V gene TRBV27 combines with J gene TRBJ2-7; D perhaps matches TRBD1 (5 bases). Germline assignment: CDR1 MNHEY and CDR2 SMNVEV (reference sequence). V was cut by 5 bases and J by 1 base, with 12 bases left in between. This CDR3 has 14 residues.

On this clone itself: Other DNA sequences from this sample encode an identical CDR3 as well. The V gene is TRBV29-1, the J gene TRBJ1-5; 8 nucleotides agree with TRBD1. The CDR3 contains 12 residues. Germline CDR1 reads SQVTM; CDR2 reads ANQGSEA. The trim removed 4 bases at V and 4 bases at J, leaving 0 bases unmatched. The CDR3 region is CSVGTGNQPQHF. CDR3 bases: TGCAGCGTTGGGACAGGGAATCAGCCCCAGCATTTT.

This clone appeared a few times. The chain employs TRBV6-5 and TRBJ2-2; D unresolved. V was trimmed by 6 bases and J by 7 bases, leaving 9 bases between them. Germline CDR1 reads MNHEY; CDR2 reads SVGAGI. This CDR3 contains 12 residues. CDR3: CASRLSFGELFF. CDR3 in DNA: TGTGCCAGCAGGCTAAGCTTCGGGGAGCTGTTTTTT.

This chain joins TRBV19 and TRBJ2-1, with D tentatively TRBD2 (6 bases). Germline-derived CDR1 and CDR2 are LNHDA and SQIVND (reference sequence). The CDR3 covers 13 residues. The V end was cut by 0 bases, the J end by 15 bases, with 15 bases between. CDR3 region: CASSIDLGSYPFF. CDR3 in DNA: TGTGCCAGTAGTATAGATCTCGGGAGCTACCCGTTCTTC.

This clone came up once. The chain combines TRBV15 with TRBJ2-2, with TRBD2 as a possible D gene (5 bases). Trimming stripped 4 bases from V and 3 bases from J, with 15 bases between. CDR1 and CDR2 from the germline V gene are LNHNV and YYDKDF (reference sequence). This CDR3 spans 16 amino acids. CDR3 loop: CATSNSPGLYTGELFF. As DNA, the CDR3 is TGTGCCACCAGCAACTCCCCGGGATTGTACACCGGGGAGCTGTTTTTT. The full variable domain, rest sourced from reference TRBV15 and TRBJ2-2, is DAMVIQNPRYQVTQFGKPVTLSCSQTLNHNVMYWYQQKSSQAPKLLFHYYDKDFNNEADTPDNFQSRRPNTSFCFLDIRSPGLGDTAMYLCATSNSPGLYTGELFFGEGSRLTVL.

The chain carries TRBV6-6 and TRBJ1-1, with D possibly being TRBD1 (5 bases). Per germline, CDR1 MNHNY and CDR2 SVGAGI (reference sequence). Deletions cut 2 bases from V and 7 bases from J, with 8 bases between. This CDR3 is 12 amino acids long. The DNA of the CDR3 is TGTGCCAGCAGTTACCTAAGGGGTGAAGCTTTCTTT. Translated: CASSYLRGEAFF.

This clone was observed a single time. This sequence joins TRBV6-6 and TRBJ2-5, with a tentative D call TRBD2 (5 bases). Trimming removed 2 bases at V and 5 bases at J, with 6 bases between. The CDR3 has 12 residues. Germline CDR1 MNHNY, CDR2 SVGAGI (reference sequence). The CDR3 here is CASSYRGETQYF. CDR3 nucleotides: TGTGCCAGCAGTTACCGAGGGGAGACCCAGTACTTC.

The chain has TRBV6-5 and TRBJ2-2; D not certain. The V and J ends lost 4 bases and 6 bases respectively, with 9 bases between them. This CDR3 has 13 residues. Germline assignment: CDR1 MNHEY and CDR2 SVGAGI. The CDR3 region has the DNA TGTGCCAGCAGTTTTCCTCTTTCCGGGGAGCTGTTTTTT. Translation: CASSFPLSGELFF.

The chain uses TRBV2 and TRBJ2-3; possible D gene TRBD2, 5 bases. The CDR3 totals 13 residues. The V end was cut by 7 bases, the J end by 2 bases, with 10 bases between. Germline loops: CDR1 SNHLY, CDR2 FYNNEI. This CDR3 reads CASKGGLTDTQYF. CDR3 bases: TGTGCCAGCAAGGGCGGACTCACAGATACGCAGTATTTT.

This chain connects TRBV5-1 to TRBJ2-1, with a weak D call TRBD2 (6 bases). CDR3 length: 13 amino acids. V lost 6 bases and J 8 bases, leaving 15 bases between the germline ends. Germline assignment: CDR1 SGHRS and CDR2 YFSETQ. Here the CDR3 DNA reads TGCGCCAGCACCCGGGCGGGGATCGATGAGCAGTTCTTC. This sequence encodes CASTRAGIDEQFF.

There are a few counts of this clone. For the CDR3, the DNA is TGTGCCAGCAGCTTAGGCTTAGCGGGGGGGCCCGGCGGGGAGCTGTTTTTT. Its translation is CASSLGLAGGPGGELFF. J is TRBJ2-2 and V is TRBV11-2, with TRBD2 identical over 11 bases. The CDR3 has 17 amino acids. The V gene end was trimmed by 1 base and the J gene end by 7 bases; junction bases not matched to a gene: 8. Germline values: CDR1 SGHAT, CDR2 FQNNGV.

CDR3 sequence: CASTRLPEAFF. CDR3 in DNA: TGTGCCAGCACCAGGCTCCCTGAAGCTTTCTTT. V usage is TRBV6-5 and J usage is TRBJ1-1; D not certain. CDR3 length equals 11 residues. With 7 bases removed from V and 6 bases from J, the gap between germline ends came to 9 bases. CDR1 MNHEY and CDR2 SVGAGI come from the germline V gene.

In regard to this clone: An end of the junction does not agree with germline; a read error may underlie this. The V call is TRBV6-5, the J call TRBJ1-1; D unresolved. There are 14 residues in the CDR3. Germline CDR1 reads MNHEY; CDR2 reads SVGAGI. This chain's CDR3 is CASTYSEGNTEAFF. The CDR3 DNA reads TGTGCCAGCACTTACTCAGAGGGGAACACTGAAGCTTTCTTT.

The chain joins TRBV23-1 to TRBJ1-5, with TRBD1 as a possible D gene (5 bases). TRBV23-1 qualifies as an ORF whose function is uncertain. The CDR3 covers 13 residues. V gave up 11 bases and J gave up 2 bases, with 13 bases separating them. The CDR3 DNA is TGCGCCGGCTTAGGGGTAGGCAATCAGCCCCAGCATTTT. This translates into CAGLGVGNQPQHF.

The chain carries TRBV7-9 and TRBJ2-2; tentative D call: TRBD1 (6 bases). With 5 bases removed from V and 0 bases from J, the gap between germline ends came to 7 bases. Germline V gives CDR1 SEHNR, CDR2 FQNEAQ (reference sequence). This CDR3 has 14 amino acids. Written as DNA, the CDR3 is TGTGCCAGCAGCCGACAGGCGAACACCGGGGAGCTGTTTTTT. It is translated as CASSRQANTGELFF.

This clone was detected once. V gene TRBV27 combines with J gene TRBJ1-6; the D is unclear. The CDR3 runs 15 residues. V dropped 5 bases and J dropped 9 bases, with 17 bases sitting between them. The germline V gene has CDR1 MNHEY and CDR2 SMNVEV (reference sequence). CDR3 DNA: TGTGCCAGCAGTCCCTCCAGGCTGACGATTTCACCCCTCCACTTT. It specifies CASSPSRLTISPLHF.

The chain couples TRBV6-5 to TRBJ2-1, with 7 nucleotides matching TRBD2. The J segment lost 7 bases and the V segment lost 7 bases, leaving 10 bases of the junction unmatched. Germline CDR1 and CDR2: MNHEY and SVGAGI. The CDR3 runs to 14 residues. The CDR3 bases are TGTGCCAGCACCCACCGGACTAGATCAAATGAGCAGTTCTTC. Amino acids: CASTHRTRSNEQFF.

The V call is TRBV6-1, the J call TRBJ2-1; 8 bases fit TRBD2. Germline loops: CDR1 MNHNS, CDR2 SASEGT. V shed 3 bases and J 5 bases; nucleotides not matched to a gene: 6. This CDR3 contains 15 residues. The CDR3 loop is CASSDRGGSNNEQFF. The CDR3 nucleotides are TGTGCCAGCAGTGATCGGGGGGGATCTAACAATGAGCAGTTCTTC.

This sequence joins TRBV13 and TRBJ1-1; 9 bases fit TRBD1. V dropped 5 bases and J dropped 6; count of bases not matched to a gene: 7. The CDR3 runs 14 residues. Looked up from germline, CDR1 is PRHDT and CDR2 is FYEKMQ (reference sequence). CDR3 DNA sequence: TGTGCCAGCAGCGAACGGACAGGGGATTCTGAAGCTTTCTTT. Its translation: CASSERTGDSEAFF.

The gene calls are TRBV19 and TRBJ1-1; D not resolved. V lost 5 bases and J 1 base, leaving 11 bases between the germline ends. Per the germline V gene, CDR1 is LNHDA and CDR2 is SQIVND (reference sequence). This CDR3 has 14 residues. The CDR3 bases are TGTGCCAGTAGTTATTGGGCACAGAACACTGAAGCTTTCTTT. This translates into CASSYWAQNTEAFF.

This chain links TRBV5-4 with TRBJ1-6, with 9 bases identical to TRBD1. V lost 5 bases to trimming and J lost 0 bases; unmatched junction nucleotides: 12. The V gene's germline CDR1 is SGHNT and CDR2 YYREEE (reference sequence). The CDR3 is 19 amino acids. The CDR3 region has the DNA TGTGCCAGCAGTCAATATACAGGGGGCGGGAGCTCCTATAATTCACCCCTCCACTTT. This encodes CASSQYTGGGSSYNSPLHF.

The rearrangement joins TRBV19 to TRBJ1-5, with 9 bases fitting TRBD1. The CDR3 is 15 amino acids. Germline values: CDR1 LNHDA, CDR2 SQIVND (reference sequence). Trimming removed 6 bases from V and 4 bases from J; junction bases left unmatched: 7. The CDR3 bases are TGTGCCAGTAGATTTGGGGACAGGGCAAATCAGCCCCAGCATTTT. The encoded protein is CASRFGDRANQPQHF.

The count of this clone is one. This sequence joins TRBV21-1 and TRBJ1-1; TRBD1 is the table's D call, not checked against the DNA. TRBV21-1 is recorded as a pseudogene. This CDR3 is 18 amino acids long. CDR3 in amino acids: CASSARTGGMGENTEAFF. The CDR3 nucleotides are TGTGCCAGCAGCGCCAGGACAGGGGGTATGGGTGAGAACACTGAAGCTTTCTTT.

The chain carries TRBV7-8 and TRBJ1-4, with 8 bases that match TRBD1. Per germline, CDR1 SGHVS and CDR2 FQNEAQ. This CDR3 region has 17 residues. Trimming at V came to 1 base and at J to 4 bases, leaving 8 bases not matched to a gene. For the CDR3, the DNA is TGTGCCAGCAGCTTAGTAGCCCGACAGGGGATTAATGAAAAACTGTTTTTT. Translating gives CASSLVARQGINEKLFF.

This chain joins TRBV19 and TRBJ1-2; 8 bases are shared with TRBD1. Losses at the gene ends were 8 bases for V and 4 bases for J; bases not matched to a gene: 12. CDR1 LNHDA and CDR2 SQIVND come from the germline V gene (reference sequence). There are 15 residues in the CDR3. CDR3 DNA sequence: TGTGCCAGTCAGACCCTACACAGGGGGGTCTATGGCTACACCTTC. It translates to CASQTLHRGVYGYTF.

The gene calls are TRBV28 and TRBJ2-3, with no clear D. The ends were cut back, 5 bases at V and 0 bases at J, with 15 bases in the middle. The CDR3 runs 16 residues. Germline V gives CDR1 MDHEN, CDR2 SYDVKM. The CDR3: CASSPNHYTSTDTQYF. DNA of the CDR3: TGTGCCAGCAGTCCCAACCACTACACTAGCACAGATACGCAGTATTTT.